The 14 T cell receptor beta chains presented below share a single source sample, sequenced in a study of CD8 T cells in Susac syndrome. RNA was extracted with the RNeasy kit, and a quantity of about 0.45 to 1 ug was reverse transcribed using random hexamers. TCRdb used MiXCR to reprocess the immunoSEQ multiplex PCR reads, holding one entry per CDR3 protein. The sample records approximately 280,000 distinct CDR3 sequences, about 85% being singletons. The specimen was CD8+ T cells from PBMCs. The receptors were sampled from a human donor with multiple sclerosis.

The chain carries TRBV5-4 and TRBJ2-5; TRBD2 matches 9 bases. The CDR3 is made up of 14 amino acids. The germline V gene encodes CDR1 SGHNT and CDR2 YYREEE (reference sequence). V shed 2 bases, J shed 3 bases, and the junction held 2 bases outside the gene matches. The CDR3 here is CASSFLAGEETQYF. The CDR3 nucleotides are TGTGCCAGCAGCTTCTTAGCGGGAGAAGAGACCCAGTACTTC.

The chain combines TRBV6-5 with TRBJ2-3; D is ambiguous. V was cut by 2 bases and J by 2 bases, with 5 bases left in between. Germline CDR1 and CDR2: MNHEY and SVGAGI. The CDR3 has 13 amino acids. CDR3: CASSYRFTDTQYF. Here the CDR3 DNA reads TGTGCCAGCAGTTACAGATTCACAGATACGCAGTATTTT.

The chain is built from TRBV12-3 or TRBV12-4 and TRBJ2-5; TRBD1 matches 7 bases. V gave up 5 bases and J gave up 3 bases; unmatched junction bases: 9. The CDR3 runs 15 residues. In DNA form, the CDR3 reads TGTGCCAGCAGTCTTGTCTATGACAGGGAAGAGACCCAGTACTTC. Translating gives CASSLVYDREETQYF.

The chain carries TRBV13 and TRBJ2-1; D could derive from TRBD1 or TRBD2 (5 bases each). V lost 3 bases to trimming and J lost 10 bases, with 13 bases between them. The CDR3 is 13 residues long. The germline V gene encodes CDR1 PRHDT and CDR2 FYEKMQ (reference sequence). For the CDR3, the DNA is TGTGCCAGCAGCTTGACCGGGAAGGGGGAGCAGTTCTTC. Translation gives CASSLTGKGEQFF. Using reference TRBV13 and TRBJ2-1 for the parts outside the CDR3, the full variable domain is AAGVIQSPRHLIKEKRETATLKCYPIPRHDTVYWYQQGPGQDPQFLISFYEKMQSDKGSIPDRFSAQQFSDYHSELNMSSLELGDSALYFCASSLTGKGEQFFGPGTRLTVL.

The rearrangement links TRBV18 to TRBJ1-4, with D uncertain. V dropped 3 bases and J dropped 5 bases, with 10 bases sitting between them. This CDR3 has 14 residues. The V gene's germline CDR1 is KGHSH and CDR2 LQKENI. CDR3 loop: CASSPGGPNEKLFF. CDR3 nucleotide sequence: TGTGCCAGCTCACCTGGTGGGCCGAATGAAAAACTGTTTTTT. Full variable domain (rest looked up from reference TRBV18 and TRBJ1-4): NAGVMQNPRHLVRRRGQEARLRCSPMKGHSHVYWYRQLPEEGLKFMVYLQKENIIDESGMPKERFSAEFPKEGPSILRIQQVVRGDSAAYFCASSPGGPNEKLFFGSGTQLSVL.

The chain carries TRBV29-1 and TRBJ1-1; D ambiguous. The CDR3 length is 12 residues. Trimming pared 7 bases from V and 1 base from J, leaving 10 bases between. Germline assignment: CDR1 SQVTM and CDR2 ANQGSEA. Here the CDR3 DNA reads TGCAGCGCTGGTCGGCCGAACACTGAAGCTTTCTTT. Translation gives CSAGRPNTEAFF.

This chain joins TRBV5-6 and TRBJ2-7; TRBD2 might be the D (5 bases). CDR3 length: 13 residues. V lost 2 bases and J lost 5, with 11 bases in between. Germline CDR1 SGHDT, CDR2 YYEEEE. CDR3 bases: TGTGCCAGCAGCTTTGGGAGCTCGGACGAGCAGTACTTC. Translated: CASSFGSSDEQYF.

The chain has TRBV28 and TRBJ2-1, with no clear D. Germline V gene lookup returns CDR1 MDHEN and CDR2 SYDVKM. CDR3 length: 16 amino acids. V was cut by 5 bases and J by 2 bases, with 16 bases left in between. This CDR3 is CASSPEERNPYNEQFF. The CDR3 DNA is TGTGCCAGCAGTCCTGAGGAGCGAAACCCCTACAATGAGCAGTTCTTC.

The chain uses TRBV9 and TRBJ1-1; D call uncertain. This CDR3 is 15 amino acids long. The germline V and J ends were trimmed by 0 bases and 0 bases, with 9 bases remaining between them. Germline V gene data show CDR1 as SGDLS and CDR2 as YYNGEE. The CDR3 loop reads CASSVAHGLNTEAFF. CDR3 nucleotides: TGTGCCAGCAGCGTAGCTCACGGGCTGAACACTGAAGCTTTCTTT.

The rearrangement joins TRBV5-6 to TRBJ2-5, with 9 bases aligning to TRBD1. V lost 5 bases to trimming and J lost 1 base; unmatched junction nucleotides: 6. The CDR3 extends over 15 amino acids. The germline V gene has CDR1 SGHDT and CDR2 YYEEEE. The CDR3 DNA sequence: TGTGCCAGCAGAATCCGGGACAGGGCCCAAGAGACCCAGTACTTC. Translation: CASRIRDRAQETQYF.

This clonotype was observed a few times. The junction differs from germline at one of its ends, possibly a read error. V and J are TRBV27 and TRBJ1-1; D is perhaps TRBD1 (5 bases). This CDR3 is 13 amino acids long. The germline CDR1 and CDR2 sequences are MNHEY and SMNVEV (reference sequence). The CDR3 reads CASSLTVNTEAFF. CDR3 coding DNA: TGTGCCAGTAGTTTGACAGTGAACACTGAAGCTTTCTTT.

The chain uses TRBV19 and TRBJ2-2; 8 bases are a match to TRBD2. This CDR3 comprises 14 residues. The germline V gene has CDR1 LNHDA and CDR2 SQIVND (reference sequence). Trimming cost V 7 bases and J 7 bases; bases outside gene matches: 8. CDR3 coding DNA: TGTGCCAGTACCTCGGGAGGGGTGGACGGGGAGCTGTTTTTT. Translated: CASTSGGVDGELFF.

Only one count was recorded for this clonotype. The chain couples TRBV20-1 to TRBJ2-2, with D tentatively TRBD2 (6 bases). This CDR3 region has 14 residues. Trimming removed 4 bases from V and 3 bases from J, with 12 bases in between. Germline CDR1 and CDR2: DFQATT and SNEGSKA (reference sequence). CDR3 coding DNA: TGCAGTGCTAAGGAGGGACGGGACACCGGGGAGCTGTTTTTT. Its protein is CSAKEGRDTGELFF.

The chain combines TRBV27 with TRBJ2-7; maybe TRBD2 (5 bases). There are 14 residues in the CDR3. Trimming left V 2 bases short and J 2 bases short, with 10 bases between. Germline V lookup: CDR1 MNHEY, CDR2 SMNVEV (reference sequence). CDR3 region: CASSLPGRPYEQYF. CDR3 nucleotides: TGTGCCAGCAGTTTACCGGGGAGACCCTACGAGCAGTACTTC.